What follows are 25 T cell receptor beta chains derived from one specimen sequenced in a study of post-analysis software for immune sequencing data. Unique-molecular-identifier-tagged TCR beta cDNA libraries were used. TCRdb passed the PCR reads through MiXCR, listing each CDR3 protein once. The table shows hundreds of thousands of distinct CDR3 sequences, with under 70% occurring only once. Study observations and caveats: When patients were compared with controls, 4 or 5 TRBV segments were more frequent, TRBV5-6, TRBV5-1 and TRBV20-1 among them.

Their antigen targets remain unknown. Material: blood. Every receptor here comes from a girl under 18 with multiple sclerosis.

V usage is TRBV20-1 and J usage is TRBJ2-7; 8 nucleotides align to TRBD2. The ends lost 1 base at V and 3 bases at J; junction bases unmatched: 8. The CDR3 has 15 residues. Germline lookup yields CDR1 DFQATT and CDR2 SNEGSKA (reference sequence). The CDR3, as DNA: TGCAGTGCTAGAGTACCCAGCGGGAGCCTCTACGAGCAGTACTTC. Translation: CSARVPSGSLYEQYF.

This clonotype was counted between two and nine times. V is TRBV29-1 and J is TRBJ2-1, with 11 bases aligning to TRBD2. Germline assignment: CDR1 SQVTM and CDR2 ANQGSEA. The CDR3 length is 14 residues. Trimming took 6 bases from V and 9 from J; bases not matched to a gene: 10. CDR3 DNA sequence: TGCAGCGTCGCTGCACTAGCGGGAGCTGCTGAGCAGTTCTTC. It specifies CSVAALAGAAEQFF.

This clonotype appeared once. The chain joins TRBV18 to TRBJ1-2, with a tentative D call TRBD1 (6 bases). The V end lost 3 bases, the J end lost 8 bases, and 13 bases lay between the germline ends. The CDR3 is 13 residues long. Germline V CDR1 and CDR2: KGHSH, LQKENI. The CDR3 reads CASSPLGGEGYTF. CDR3 sequence (DNA): TGTGCCAGCTCACCCTTAGGGGGAGAAGGCTACACCTTC.

The rearrangement links TRBV29-1 to TRBJ2-3; 11 positions agree with TRBD2. The CDR3 runs 14 residues. V dropped 5 bases and J dropped 4; count of bases not matched to a gene: 5. Germline lookup yields CDR1 SQVTM and CDR2 ANQGSEA. The CDR3 sequence: CSVSVAGGADTQYF. In nucleotides, the CDR3 is TGCAGCGTTTCTGTAGCGGGAGGGGCAGATACGCAGTATTTT.

The rearrangement joins TRBV7-2 to TRBJ2-1, with TRBD2 matching 14 bases. Germline assignment: CDR1 SGHTA and CDR2 FQGNSA. V lost 5 bases and J lost 8; bases outside the gene matches: 8. CDR3 length: 16 amino acids. CDR3 loop: CASSPGGLAGADEQFF. In nucleotides, the CDR3 is TGTGCCAGCAGCCCGGGGGGACTAGCGGGAGCGGATGAGCAGTTCTTC.

The V call is TRBV20-1, the J call TRBJ2-1, with TRBD2 matching over 9 bases. The CDR3 is 15 amino acids. The J segment lost 7 bases and the V segment lost 6 bases, leaving 13 bases of the junction unmatched. Germline V gene sequence: CDR1 DFQATT, CDR2 SNEGSKA (reference sequence). The CDR3 region has the DNA TGCAGTGCCCTAACACCGGCGGGAGGGGGAAATGAGCAGTTCTTC. Amino acid sequence: CSALTPAGGGNEQFF.

This chain joins TRBV20-1 and TRBJ2-1, with D perhaps TRBD2 (5 bases). The germline V gene has CDR1 DFQATT and CDR2 SNEGSKA (reference sequence). This CDR3 is built from 13 residues. Trimming took off 5 bases at V and 3 bases at J, with 11 bases between the two ends. This CDR3 reads CSAPPGDYNEQFF. CDR3 DNA sequence: TGCAGTGCTCCCCCCGGGGACTACAATGAGCAGTTCTTC.

V gene TRBV7-9 combines with J gene TRBJ1-2; maybe TRBD1 (5 bases). Germline lookup yields CDR1 SEHNR and CDR2 FQNEAQ (reference sequence). The CDR3 extends over 13 amino acids. Trimming pared 7 bases from V and 6 bases from J, leaving 15 bases between. The CDR3 DNA sequence: TGTGCCAGCAAACAGTTACAGGTCGATGGCTACACCTTC. It yields the protein CASKQLQVDGYTF. The whole variable domain, remainder taken from reference TRBV7-9 and TRBJ1-2, is DTGVSQNPRHKITKRGQNVTFRCDPISEHNRLYWYRQTLGQGPEFLTYFQNEAQLEKSRLLSDRFSAERPKGSFSTLEIQRTEQGDSAMYLCASKQLQVDGYTFGSGTRLTVV.

V usage is TRBV9 and J usage is TRBJ2-5; D is ambiguous. Trimming shortened V by 0 bases and J by 9 bases, and 3 bases separated the two germline ends. CDR3 size: 10 residues. Germline CDR1 SGDLS, CDR2 YYNGEE. CDR3 nucleotide sequence: TGTGCCAGCAGCGTAGAAGCCCAGTACTTC. Its translation: CASSVEAQYF.

The CDR3 sequence is CASSFSWRAGEQYF. The CDR3, as DNA: TGTGCCAGCAGTTTTAGCTGGAGGGCTGGCGAGCAGTACTTC. This chain connects TRBV27 to TRBJ2-4, with D maybe TRBD2 (6 bases). The assigned J gene may be wrong: the sequence end matches TRBJ2-7 better. Germline loops: CDR1 MNHEY, CDR2 SMNVEV (reference sequence). The CDR3 sequence is 14 residues long.

The chain is built from TRBV5-1 and TRBJ2-1; 12 positions agree with TRBD2. Germline CDR1 SGHRS, CDR2 YFSETQ. The CDR3 runs 17 residues. V was clipped by 0 bases and J by 5 bases; unmatched bases: 6. The CDR3 protein is CASSLGATSGGNNEQFF. The CDR3 DNA is TGCGCCAGCAGCTTGGGGGCGACTAGCGGGGGAAACAATGAGCAGTTCTTC. Using reference TRBV5-1 and TRBJ2-1 for the parts outside the CDR3, the full variable domain is KAGVTQTPRYLIKTRGQQVTLSCSPISGHRSVSWYQQTPGQGLQFLFEYFSETQRNKGNFPGRFSGRQFSNSRSEMNVSTLELGDSALYLCASSLGATSGGNNEQFFGPGTRLTVL.

This clonotype was counted only a few times. The J gene is TRBJ2-5, the V gene TRBV12-5; the D gene is possibly TRBD2 (5 bases). The CDR3 is 15 amino acids. Trimming stripped 6 bases from V and 4 bases from J, with 18 bases between. The germline V gene has CDR1 LGHNT and CDR2 FRNRAP. CDR3 nucleotides: TGTGCTAGTGGCCCCTCCGGACCAGCGGCAGAGACCCAGTACTTC. Translating it yields CASGPSGPAAETQYF.

This clonotype was seen only a few times. The chain is built from TRBV6-5 and TRBJ1-2; the D gene is possibly TRBD1 (5 bases). V lost 3 bases, J lost 1 base, and 18 bases lay in between. Germline loops: CDR1 MNHEY, CDR2 SVGAGI. This CDR3 is built from 17 residues. This CDR3 is CASSYVLEGYNNYGYTF. DNA for the CDR3: TGTGCCAGCAGTTATGTCCTGGAGGGGTACAATAACTATGGCTACACCTTC.

The CDR3 DNA reads as TGTGCCAGCACCCAAACGCGCAGGAATCAGCCCCAGCATTTT. This encodes CASTQTRRNQPQHF. The J gene is TRBJ1-5, the V gene TRBV6-6; D remains unclear. This CDR3 contains 14 residues. Germline CDR1 and CDR2: MNHNY and SVGAGI (reference sequence). Trimming took 7 bases from V and 4 from J, leaving 14 bases between them.

V gene TRBV29-1 combines with J gene TRBJ1-1; D might be TRBD1 (6 bases). Deletions cut 6 bases from V and 9 bases from J, with 20 bases between. Germline CDR1 reads SQVTM; CDR2 reads ANQGSEA. This CDR3 comprises 13 residues. In DNA form, the CDR3 reads TGCAGCGTCGACGAGGGGGGGGCGCAAAAAGCTTTCTTT. As protein: CSVDEGGAQKAFF.

This clonotype was detected a few times. The V gene is TRBV29-1, the J gene TRBJ2-7, with 7 bases that match TRBD2. The end of the DNA fits TRBJ2-5 better, so the J call may be wrong. In germline, CDR1 is SQVTM, CDR2 ANQGSEA. The CDR3 consists of 15 residues. The CDR3 sequence: CSASGTAGLLETQYF. The CDR3 bases are TGCAGCGCCAGCGGGACTGCCGGGCTTCTAGAGACCCAGTACTTC.

The V gene is TRBV6-1, the J gene TRBJ1-2, with D unclear. The V gene lost 3 bases and the J gene lost 2 bases, with 16 bases spanning the gap. CDR3 length equals 16 residues. CDR1 and CDR2 from the germline V gene are MNHNS and SASEGT. This CDR3 is CASSDQGDPENYGYTF. DNA of the CDR3: TGTGCCAGCAGTGATCAAGGAGACCCGGAAAACTATGGCTACACCTTC.

The chain is built from TRBV7-9 and TRBJ2-7; D is possibly TRBD2 (5 bases). The CDR3 is 15 amino acids. V was shortened by 2 bases and J by 2 bases, with 13 bases between the two germline ends. Germline values: CDR1 SEHNR, CDR2 FQNEAQ (reference sequence). In nucleotides, the CDR3 is TGTGCCAGCAGCTTAAGTGAGGGTGGCCCCTACGAGCAGTACTTC. Protein product: CASSLSEGGPYEQYF.

Notes on this clonotype: At one end, the junction sequence differs from germline, possibly due to a read error. The J gene is TRBJ1-6, the V gene TRBV7-3; 7 bases fit TRBD1. Looked up from germline, CDR1 is SGHTA and CDR2 is FQGTGA. This CDR3 is built from 16 residues. The CDR3 here is CASSPRQGSGDSPLHF. The CDR3 region has the DNA TGCGCCAGCAGCCCAAGACAGGGTTCAGGCGATTCACCCCTCCACTTT.

This clonotype appeared a few times. The chain joins TRBV29-1 to TRBJ1-2; 7 nucleotides align to TRBD1. Germline V gene lookup returns CDR1 SQVTM and CDR2 ANQGSEA. With 4 bases clipped from V and 1 base from J, the junction kept 3 bases outside the gene matches. The CDR3 length is 13 residues. The CDR3 protein is CSVGTGRNYGYTF. The CDR3 DNA follows: TGCAGCGTTGGGACAGGACGTAACTATGGCTACACCTTC. The entire variable domain, with the rest obtained from reference TRBV29-1 and TRBJ1-2, is as follows: SAVISQKPSRDICQRGTSLTIQCQVDSQVTMMFWYRQQPGQSLTLIATANQGSEATYESGFVIDKFPISRPNLTFSTLTVSNMSPEDSSIYLCSVGTGRNYGYTFGSGTRLTVV.

This chain joins TRBV6-5 and TRBJ1-1; 7 bases fit TRBD1. The V segment lost 2 bases and the J segment 0 bases; nucleotides outside the gene matches: 9. The CDR3 is made up of 17 amino acids. CDR1 and CDR2 from the germline V gene are MNHEY and SVGAGI. CDR3 sequence: CASSYRQGEVVNTEAFF. In DNA, the CDR3 is TGTGCCAGCAGTTACAGACAGGGTGAGGTCGTGAACACTGAAGCTTTCTTT.

This clonotype was recorded only once. A read error is possible here, since a much larger clone lies one base away. The chain carries TRBV18 and TRBJ2-5, with D unresolved. V was shortened by 0 bases and J by 4 bases, with 9 bases between the two germline ends. The CDR3 has 14 residues. In germline, CDR1 is KGHSH, CDR2 LQKENI. The CDR3 protein is CASSPPMARETQYF. The CDR3 DNA reads as TGTGCCAGCTCACCACCGATGGCCCGAGAGACCCAGTACTTC.

The sample holds a few counts of this clonotype. The chain joins TRBV20-1 to TRBJ2-5; D is ambiguous. Germline CDR1 DFQATT, CDR2 SNEGSKA (reference sequence). Trimming took 1 base from V and 2 from J, leaving 8 bases between them. This CDR3 region has 13 residues. Written as DNA, the CDR3 is TGCAGTGCTAGAGCTGTCCCACAAGAGACCCAGTACTTC. This encodes CSARAVPQETQYF.

The sample holds a few counts of this clonotype. The chain joins TRBV6-6 to TRBJ1-4; D unclear. Trimming pared 6 bases from V and 4 bases from J, leaving 3 bases between. The CDR3 is made up of 11 amino acids. Germline V CDR1 and CDR2: MNHNY, SVGAGI (reference sequence). The CDR3 region is CASSGNEKLFF. The CDR3, as DNA: TGTGCCAGCAGCGGTAATGAAAAACTGTTTTTT.

This clonotype was detected only a few times. The chain is built from TRBV7-2 and TRBJ1-4, with D perhaps matching TRBD1 (6 bases). The germline V gene encodes CDR1 SGHTA and CDR2 FQGNSA. This CDR3 comprises 15 residues. The V end lost 5 bases, the J end lost 4 bases, and 14 bases lay between the germline ends. CDR3 DNA: TGTGCCAGCAGCCCCCTGGACAGACGTAATGAAAAACTGTTTTTT. This translates into CASSPLDRRNEKLFF.